The 31 T cell receptor beta chains presented below share a single source sample, sequenced in a study of blood T cell repertoires in COVID-19. Measured with immunoSEQ multiplex PCR; TCRdb has only the in-frame clones, and not every one. Found here are 35,000 to 45,000 clones, about three quarters of them singletons; the top ten hold roughly 7.9%. Sequences were obtained from peripheral blood. These receptors all stem from a man in his 70s with active or convalescent COVID-19.

This chain connects TRBV4-1 to TRBJ2-3; 14 bases are a match to TRBD2. Trimming at V came to 0 bases and at J to 0 bases, leaving 8 bases not matched to a gene. The CDR3 totals 20 residues. The germline V gene has CDR1 MGHRA and CDR2 YSYEKL. The CDR3 protein is CASSQDGGTSGGLSTDTQYF. The CDR3 DNA sequence: TGCGCCAGCAGCCAAGATGGGGGGACTAGCGGGGGCCTAAGCACAGATACGCAGTATTTT.

The chain uses TRBV6-5 and TRBJ1-1; D ambiguous. Germline assignment: CDR1 MNHEY and CDR2 SVGAGI. Trimming took 0 bases from V and 0 from J, leaving 2 bases between them. This CDR3 comprises 13 residues. The CDR3 coding sequence is TGTGCCAGCAGTTACTCCGTGAACACTGAAGCTTTCTTT. It yields the protein CASSYSVNTEAFF.

This chain links TRBV24-1 with TRBJ2-1; TRBD2 matches 9 bases. V shed 9 bases and J 8 bases; nucleotides not matched to a gene: 13. The CDR3 consists of 15 residues. The germline CDR1 and CDR2 sequences are KGHDR and SFDVKD. CDR3: CATAGGTLVTDEQFF. CDR3 DNA: TGTGCCACCGCGGGGGGGACATTGGTTACCGATGAGCAGTTCTTC.

This clone appeared a few times. The chain has TRBV11-3 and TRBJ2-2, with TRBD1 as a possible D gene (6 bases). Germline loops: CDR1 SGHNT, CDR2 YENEEA. Trimming removed 5 bases from V and 7 bases from J, with 11 bases in between. The CDR3 covers 13 residues. CDR3 sequence (DNA): TGTGCCAGCAGCGTACAGGGCATCGGGGAGCTGTTTTTT. This gives the protein CASSVQGIGELFF.

The J gene is TRBJ2-5, the V gene TRBV5-1; tentative D call: TRBD1 (6 bases). Germline V gene lookup returns CDR1 SGHRS and CDR2 YFSETQ. The CDR3 has 15 amino acids. V lost 0 bases to trimming and J lost 1 base, with 10 bases between them. Here the CDR3 DNA reads TGCGCCAGCAGCTTGGCCGACAGGTTCCAAGAGACCCAGTACTTC. Its protein product is CASSLADRFQETQYF.

This chain links TRBV30 with TRBJ1-2, with no clear D. Trimming took 2 bases from V and 7 from J, leaving 8 bases between them. In germline, CDR1 is GTSNPN, CDR2 SVGIG (reference sequence). The CDR3 runs to 11 residues. The CDR3 here is CAWSRTVGYTF. DNA for the CDR3: TGTGCCTGGAGTCGGACTGTTGGCTACACCTTC.

The genes are TRBV6-4 and TRBJ1-1; no firm D call. This CDR3 is 10 amino acids long. CDR1 is MRHNA and CDR2 is SNTAGT in the germline V gene. V lost 8 bases, J lost 6 bases, and 7 bases lay in between. CDR3 bases: TGTGCCAGCTTCACTCCTGAAGCTTTCTTT. Its translation is CASFTPEAFF.

This clone was detected only a few times. CDR3 DNA sequence: TGTGCCAGCAGCTTCGGGGGGGCTAACTATGGCTACACCTTC. This sequence encodes CASSFGGANYGYTF. The chain recombines TRBV7-9 with TRBJ1-2, with D perhaps matching TRBD1 (5 bases). V was pared by 3 bases and J by 0 bases, with 8 bases between. Germline V CDR1 and CDR2: SEHNR, FQNEAQ (reference sequence). This CDR3 spans 14 amino acids.

This clone was found a few times. CDR3 sequence: CASRKGVEQPQHF. The CDR3 nucleotides are TGTGCCAGCAGAAAGGGGGTGGAACAGCCCCAGCATTTT. V is TRBV12-3 or TRBV12-4 and J is TRBJ1-5; D might be TRBD1 (6 bases). CDR3 length equals 13 residues. The ends were cut back, 6 bases at V and 7 bases at J, with 13 bases in the middle.

The chain employs TRBV7-2 and TRBJ1-1, with D perhaps TRBD1 (5 bases). V dropped 5 bases and J dropped 11 bases, with 21 bases sitting between them. The CDR3 totals 14 residues. From germline, CDR1 is SGHTA and CDR2 FQGNSA. CDR3: CASSPRPGRVRAFF. In nucleotides, the CDR3 is TGTGCCAGCAGCCCGAGGCCAGGGAGGGTACGCGCTTTCTTT.

This clone was found once. This chain joins TRBV5-4 and TRBJ1-3, with no clear D. The V end was cut by 4 bases, the J end by 0 bases, with 14 bases between. CDR1 is SGHNT and CDR2 is YYREEE in the germline V gene (reference sequence). CDR3 length equals 16 residues. The CDR3 bases are TGTGCCAGCAGCAGAGGAGAAGGAAGCTCTGGAAACACCATATATTTT. This codes for CASSRGEGSSGNTIYF.

Remarks on this clone: One end of the junction fails to match germline, which may point to a read error. The V call is TRBV10-1, the J call TRBJ1-2; a weak D match, TRBD1 (6 bases). Germline-derived CDR1 and CDR2 are WNHNN and SYGVQD (reference sequence). CDR3 length: 11 residues. The CDR3 region has the DNA TGCGCCGGCAGGGACACCTATGGCTACACCTTC. Residues: CAGRDTYGYTF.

This clone was seen once. This chain joins TRBV11-2 and TRBJ1-1; no firm D call. Germline values: CDR1 SGHAT, CDR2 FQNNGV. CDR3 length: 13 residues. Trimming cost V 3 bases and J 5 bases, with 10 bases left between them. The CDR3 protein is CASSFSRETEAFF. The CDR3 DNA reads TGTGCCAGCAGCTTTTCCCGGGAGACTGAAGCTTTCTTT.

The gene calls are TRBV23-1 and TRBJ1-5; D call uncertain. TRBV23-1 is assigned to the ORF class and has an uncertain function. The CDR3 consists of 15 residues. The V gene lost 0 bases and the J gene lost 7 bases, with 13 bases spanning the gap. The CDR3 protein is CASSQSSRNGQPQHF. The CDR3 nucleotides are TGCGCCAGCAGTCAATCGAGCAGGAACGGACAGCCCCAGCATTTT.

The J gene is TRBJ1-3, the V gene TRBV12-5; D is unclear. The V end lost 6 bases, the J end lost 6 bases, and 15 bases lay between the germline ends. The CDR3 runs to 14 residues. Germline loops: CDR1 LGHNT, CDR2 FRNRAP. CDR3 residues: CASGRGVIENTIYF. In DNA form, the CDR3 reads TGTGCTAGTGGCCGCGGAGTGATAGAAAACACCATATATTTT.

Of note for this clone: The same CDR3 can be traced to other DNA sequences in this sample. This chain uses TRBV30 with TRBJ2-3, with TRBD2 identical over 7 bases. V was pared by 1 base and J by 4 bases, with 2 bases of the junction left unmatched. This CDR3 has 13 amino acids. In germline, CDR1 is GTSNPN, CDR2 SVGIG (reference sequence). CDR3 nucleotide sequence: TGTGCCTGGAGTGGGGGAGGGTCAGATACGCAGTATTTT. It specifies CAWSGGGSDTQYF.

This clone was recorded a few times. The chain joins TRBV3-1 (or the pseudogene TRBV3-2) to TRBJ2-1; D might be TRBD2 (5 bases). V lost 6 bases and J 8 bases, leaving 14 bases between the germline ends. The CDR3 consists of 13 residues. Germline V gene data show CDR1 as LGHDT and CDR2 as YNNKEL (reference sequence). Written as DNA, the CDR3 is TGTGCCAGCAGGCTCCGCGGAGCGGATGAGCAGTTCTTC. Amino acid sequence: CASRLRGADEQFF.

The rearrangement links TRBV30 to TRBJ1-5, with TRBD1 identical over 9 bases. The CDR3 contains 17 residues. Germline V gene lookup returns CDR1 GTSNPN and CDR2 SVGIG (reference sequence). Trimming took 0 bases from V and 0 from J; bases not matched to a gene: 6. The CDR3 coding sequence is TGTGCCTGGAGTGTACGACAGGGGGGATATAGCAATCAGCCCCAGCATTTT. Residues: CAWSVRQGGYSNQPQHF.

The chain links TRBV11-2 to TRBJ1-4, with TRBD1 identical over 7 bases. CDR1 is SGHAT and CDR2 is FQNNGV in the germline V gene. The CDR3 is made up of 14 amino acids. V was pared by 7 bases and J by 8 bases, with 10 bases of the junction left unmatched. The CDR3 loop reads CASTRNRQGEKLFF. The CDR3 DNA follows: TGTGCCAGCACCAGAAACCGACAGGGCGAAAAACTGTTTTTT. Together with reference TRBV11-2 and TRBJ1-4, the CDR3 gives the full variable domain: EAGVAQSPRYKIIEKRQSVAFWCNPISGHATLYWYQQILGQGPKLLIQFQNNGVVDDSQLPKDRFSAERLKGVDSTLKIQPAKLEDSAVYLCASTRNRQGEKLFFGSGTQLSVL.

The chain has TRBV3-1 (or the pseudogene TRBV3-2) and TRBJ1-2, with TRBD1 as a possible D gene (5 bases). From germline, CDR1 is LGHDT and CDR2 YNNKEL (reference sequence). The CDR3 length is 12 residues. V was shortened by 5 bases and J by 8 bases, with 12 bases between the two germline ends. CDR3 sequence reads: CASSSNRRGYTF. In DNA form, the CDR3 reads TGTGCCAGCAGCTCTAACAGGCGAGGCTACACCTTC.

The chain recombines TRBV19 with TRBJ1-1; 7 nucleotides line up with TRBD1. The CDR3 extends over 18 amino acids. CDR1 is LNHDA, CDR2 SQIVND, per germline (reference sequence). V trimming: 5 bases; J trimming: 0 bases; junction bases outside the gene matches: 15. The CDR3 is CASSPLRKGTELNTEAFF. The CDR3, as DNA: TGTGCCAGTAGTCCACTACGCAAAGGGACAGAGTTGAACACTGAAGCTTTCTTT.

The chain recombines TRBV19 with TRBJ2-7; tentative D call: TRBD2 (5 bases). The length of the CDR3 is 13 residues. V lost 9 bases, J lost 6 bases, and 18 bases lay in between. Germline V gives CDR1 LNHDA, CDR2 SQIVND (reference sequence). CDR3 DNA: TGTGCCAGCCGTAGCGAGCGTGGACCCGAGCAGTACTTC. It is translated as CASRSERGPEQYF.

The CDR3 is CASSTPEALGAPDTQYF. The CDR3 DNA reads TGTGCCAGCAGCACACCCGAAGCCCTGGGGGCACCAGATACGCAGTATTTT. V and J are TRBV7-3 and TRBJ2-3; the D gene is possibly TRBD1 (6 bases). The CDR3 is 17 residues long. CDR1 and CDR2 (germline): SGHTA, FQGTGA. The V end lost 5 bases, the J end lost 4 bases, and 22 bases lay between the germline ends.

The chain employs TRBV6-5 and TRBJ1-2, with a weak D call TRBD1 (6 bases). CDR3 size: 15 residues. Germline V gene sequence: CDR1 MNHEY, CDR2 SVGAGI. V shed 6 bases and J shed 1 base, with 15 bases lying between them. The CDR3 sequence: CASSSTGNINYGYTF. DNA of the CDR3: TGTGCCAGCAGCTCGACAGGCAACATTAACTATGGCTACACCTTC.

V gene TRBV5-6 combines with J gene TRBJ1-2; possibly TRBD1 for D (5 bases). V gave up 4 bases and J gave up 0 bases, with 10 bases separating them. Per the germline V gene, CDR1 is SGHDT and CDR2 is YYEEEE. The CDR3 has 14 residues. CDR3 residues: CASSRGEANYGYTF. CDR3 coding DNA: TGTGCCAGCAGCCGGGGGGAAGCTAACTATGGCTACACCTTC.

J is TRBJ1-4 and V is TRBV2; D may be TRBD1 (6 bases). Trimming removed 0 bases at V and 7 bases at J, with 12 bases between. Germline values: CDR1 SNHLY, CDR2 FYNNEI. CDR3 size: 15 residues. For the CDR3, the DNA is TGTGCCAGCAGTGAAGCATGGGGGCGATTTGAAAAACTGTTTTTT. Translating it yields CASSEAWGRFEKLFF.

This chain joins TRBV14 and TRBJ1-1; D might be TRBD1 (6 bases). This CDR3 region has 14 residues. Trimming stripped 1 base from V and 2 bases from J, with 8 bases between. Germline values: CDR1 SGHDN, CDR2 FVKESK. The DNA of the CDR3 is TGTGCCAGCAGCCAAGGGACAGTTAACACTGAAGCTTTCTTT. Translation gives CASSQGTVNTEAFF.

The rearrangement joins TRBV19 to TRBJ2-7; perhaps TRBD2 as D (6 bases). CDR3 length: 14 residues. The germline CDR1 and CDR2 sequences are LNHDA and SQIVND (reference sequence). V was trimmed by 5 bases and J by 6 bases, leaving 17 bases between them. CDR3 DNA: TGTGCCAGTAGTGGGGCGGGGATCGTGGGCGAGCAGTACTTC. Encoded protein: CASSGAGIVGEQYF.

The rearrangement links TRBV7-9 to TRBJ1-2; D perhaps matches TRBD1 (5 bases). Germline V gene data show CDR1 as SEHNR and CDR2 as FQNEAQ (reference sequence). The CDR3 extends over 15 amino acids. Between the trimmed V and J ends, which lost 4 bases and 2 bases, there was a span of 14 bases. CDR3 DNA: TGTGCCAGCAGCTCTTCCCGACAGCCCAACTATGGCTACACCTTC. Residues: CASSSSRQPNYGYTF.

This clone was found once. The V and J genes are TRBV6-2 or TRBV6-3 and TRBJ2-5, with D tentatively TRBD1 (5 bases). The CDR3 is 15 amino acids. In germline, CDR1 is MNHEY, CDR2 SVGEGT. The germline V and J ends were trimmed by 0 bases and 7 bases, with 15 bases remaining between them. The CDR3 region has the DNA TGTGCCAGCAGTTACTCCCCTGACAACCAGGGGACCCAGTACTTC. It specifies CASSYSPDNQGTQYF.

The chain employs TRBV9 and TRBJ2-7; D gene ambiguous. Trimming took 4 bases from V and 4 from J, leaving 12 bases between them. This CDR3 contains 13 residues. Germline loops: CDR1 SGDLS, CDR2 YYNGEE. The CDR3 loop reads CASSPPRIYEQYF. As DNA, the CDR3 is TGTGCCAGCAGCCCCCCTAGGATTTACGAGCAGTACTTC.